This is a list of T cell receptor beta chains from one sample in a study of blood T cell repertoires in COVID-19. Assay used: immunoSEQ multiplex PCR; TCRdb lists only in-frame clones, some missing. Of roughly 160,000 clones in the sample, 65% to 85% were seen once. The material sequenced was PBMCs or T cells enriched from blood (not recorded which). Every receptor here comes from an older woman who had recovered from COVID-19. CDR3s include the opening cysteine and the closing phenylalanine or tryptophan. A D gene is named only where the DNA matches it firmly. The listing skips clone size in some rows; elsewhere it reads once, few, many or a size class.

j_gene: TRBJ1-1
v_gene: TRBV6-5
abundance: -
d_gene: -
CDR3nt: TGTGCCAGCAGTTACTCGGTTGGCGGAACCCTCACTGAAGCTTTCTTT
CDR3aa: CASSYSVGGTLTEAFF

j_gene: TRBJ2-3
v_gene: TRBV7-6
abundance: -
d_gene: -
CDR3nt: TGTGCCAGCAGCCGCGGGACTCCCCTTGAGGGTACGCAGTATTTT
CDR3aa: CASSRGTPLEGTQYF

j_gene: TRBJ1-4
v_gene: TRBV25-1
abundance: -
d_gene: -
CDR3nt: TGTGCCAGCAGTTTCCGGAATGAAAAACTGTTTTTT
CDR3aa: CASSFRNEKLFF

j_gene: TRBJ2-1
v_gene: TRBV5-1
abundance: -
d_gene: -
CDR3nt: TGCGCCAGCAGCTTGGCCCCCAGGTCCGGTAATGAGCAGTTCTTC
CDR3aa: CASSLAPRSGNEQFF

j_gene: TRBJ1-2
v_gene: TRBV5-6
abundance: -
d_gene: TRBD1
CDR3nt: TGTGCCAGCAGCTGGGGGACAGGGGGCTACACCTTC
CDR3aa: CASSWGTGGYTF

j_gene: TRBJ1-1
v_gene: TRBV5-1
abundance: -
d_gene: -
CDR3nt: TGCGCCAGCAGCTTGGTACAGCTCAACACTGAAGCTTTCTTT
CDR3aa: CASSLVQLNTEAFF

j_gene: TRBJ1-2
v_gene: TRBV11-2
abundance: -
d_gene: -
CDR3nt: TGTGCCAGCAGGCTAGGTCAGGGACAACTCTATGGCTACACCTTC
CDR3aa: CASRLGQGQLYGYTF

j_gene: TRBJ2-1
v_gene: TRBV7-9
abundance: -
d_gene: -
CDR3nt: TGTGCCAGCAGCTCCACCTCGTTGGGGCCAGGAGGGAATGAGCAGTTCTTC
CDR3aa: CASSSTSLGPGGNEQFF

j_gene: TRBJ2-3
v_gene: TRBV5-5
abundance: few
d_gene: -
CDR3nt: TGTGCCAGCAGTGGAGTCGGCACAGATACGCAGTATTTT
CDR3aa: CASSGVGTDTQYF

j_gene: TRBJ2-3
v_gene: TRBV28
abundance: -
d_gene: TRBD2
CDR3nt: TGTGCCAGCAGCCCGTCCGGACTAGCGGGCGTAGCTAGCACAGATACGCAGTATTTT
CDR3aa: CASSPSGLAGVASTDTQYF

j_gene: TRBJ2-3
v_gene: TRBV7-2
abundance: -
d_gene: -
CDR3nt: TGTGCCAGCAGCTTAGTCGGGATGGATACGCAGTATTTT
CDR3aa: CASSLVGMDTQYF

j_gene: TRBJ1-1
v_gene: TRBV5-1
abundance: once
d_gene: TRBD1
CDR3nt: TGCGCCAGCAGCTGGACAGGGGTGGGAACTGAAGCTTTCTTT
CDR3aa: CASSWTGVGTEAFF

j_gene: TRBJ2-3
v_gene: TRBV12-1
abundance: -
d_gene: -
CDR3nt: TGTGCCAGCAGCTTCGGGGTTTTCACAGATACGCAGTATTTT
CDR3aa: CASSFGVFTDTQYF

j_gene: TRBJ1-2
v_gene: TRBV28
abundance: -
d_gene: TRBD1
CDR3nt: TGTGCCAGCCTACCCCAGGACAGGGTCAATGGCTACACCTTC
CDR3aa: CASLPQDRVNGYTF

j_gene: TRBJ2-1
v_gene: TRBV7-7
abundance: -
d_gene: TRBD2
CDR3nt: TGTGCTAGCAGCCCTAGCGGGGAGCCGTACAATGAGCAGTTCTTC
CDR3aa: CASSPSGEPYNEQFF

j_gene: TRBJ1-1
v_gene: TRBV6-5
abundance: -
d_gene: TRBD1
CDR3nt: TGTGCCAGCAGTTACCTGGGACAGGGGGGAGCTTTCTTT
CDR3aa: CASSYLGQGGAFF

j_gene: TRBJ1-2
v_gene: TRBV7-2
abundance: -
d_gene: TRBD1
CDR3nt: TGTGCCAGCAGCCTTACAGGGGGCCCTTATGGCTACACCTTC
CDR3aa: CASSLTGGPYGYTF

j_gene: TRBJ1-6
v_gene: TRBV11-2
abundance: -
d_gene: -
CDR3nt: TGTGCCAGCAGCTTAGACTCAGTAACTGGACATATCAATTCACCCCTCCACTTT
CDR3aa: CASSLDSVTGHINSPLHF

j_gene: TRBJ2-1
v_gene: TRBV7-2
abundance: once
d_gene: -
CDR3nt: TGTGCCAGCAGCTTAGGACTAGGCTCCTACAATGAGCAGTTCTTC
CDR3aa: CASSLGLGSYNEQFF

j_gene: TRBJ2-1
v_gene: TRBV9
abundance: -
d_gene: TRBD1
CDR3nt: TGTGCCAGCAGCGTATTCGGACAGGGTGGATACAATGAGCAGTTCTTC
CDR3aa: CASSVFGQGGYNEQFF

j_gene: TRBJ2-3
v_gene: TRBV9
abundance: -
d_gene: TRBD1
CDR3nt: TGTGCCAGCAGCGGAAGCCCAGGGGACAGACCTTCCGGCACAGATACGCAGTATTTT
CDR3aa: CASSGSPGDRPSGTDTQYF

j_gene: TRBJ2-1
v_gene: TRBV5-1
abundance: -
d_gene: TRBD2
CDR3nt: TGCGCCAGCAGTTTGACTAGCGGGGCTTACAATGAGCAGTTCTTC
CDR3aa: CASSLTSGAYNEQFF

j_gene: TRBJ2-3
v_gene: TRBV4-2
abundance: -
d_gene: TRBD2
CDR3nt: TGTGCCAGCAGCCAAGATTTGGCTAGCGGGTACCAAGATACGCAGTATTTT
CDR3aa: CASSQDLASGYQDTQYF

j_gene: TRBJ2-3
v_gene: TRBV5-1
abundance: -
d_gene: TRBD2
CDR3nt: TGCGCCAGCAGCTTGGGGGGACTGGGACTAGCGAGTAACACAGATACGCAGTATTTT
CDR3aa: CASSLGGLGLASNTDTQYF

j_gene: TRBJ2-7
v_gene: TRBV3-1/TRBV3-2
abundance: -
d_gene: TRBD2
CDR3nt: TGTGCCAGCAGCCATGTAACTAGCGGGAGGGGGTGGACCTACGAGCAGTACTTC
CDR3aa: CASSHVTSGRGWTYEQYF

j_gene: TRBJ1-1
v_gene: TRBV7-9
abundance: -
d_gene: -
CDR3nt: TGTGCCAGCAGCTTAGAGGGAGGCCAGACTGAAGCTTTCTTT
CDR3aa: CASSLEGGQTEAFF

j_gene: TRBJ2-2
v_gene: TRBV29-1
abundance: -
d_gene: TRBD2
CDR3nt: TGCAGCGTTGTAGCGGGCTCGAACACCGGGGAGCTGTTTTTT
CDR3aa: CSVVAGSNTGELFF

j_gene: TRBJ2-1
v_gene: TRBV5-1
abundance: -
d_gene: TRBD2
CDR3nt: TGCGCCAGCAGCTTGGTCCAACAAACTAGCGGGAGGGTTAGTGAGCAGTTCTTC
CDR3aa: CASSLVQQTSGRVSEQFF

j_gene: TRBJ1-5
v_gene: TRBV7-2
abundance: -
d_gene: TRBD1
CDR3nt: TGTGCCAGCAGCGTGACCGACAGGGCAAATCAGCCCCAGCATTTT
CDR3aa: CASSVTDRANQPQHF

j_gene: TRBJ2-1
v_gene: TRBV7-7
abundance: -
d_gene: -
CDR3nt: TGTGCCAGCAGCCCATCACCCCGCAGTGAGCAGTTCTTC
CDR3aa: CASSPSPRSEQFF

j_gene: TRBJ1-4
v_gene: TRBV7-9
abundance: -
d_gene: -
CDR3nt: TGTGCCAGCAGCCCCATCCGGGACACTCCAGAAAAACTGTTTTTT
CDR3aa: CASSPIRDTPEKLFF

j_gene: TRBJ2-2
v_gene: TRBV6-5
abundance: -
d_gene: -
CDR3nt: TGTGCCAGCAGTCGGAGCAGACGGAACACCGGGGAGCTGTTTTTT
CDR3aa: CASSRSRRNTGELFF

j_gene: TRBJ1-5
v_gene: TRBV7-9
abundance: -
d_gene: TRBD1
CDR3nt: TGTGCCACCTCTTGGGACAGCCCCAATCAGCCCCAGCATTTT
CDR3aa: CATSWDSPNQPQHF

j_gene: TRBJ2-1
v_gene: TRBV18
abundance: -
d_gene: -
CDR3nt: TGTGCCAGCTCAAGAGACAGGTACCTTGGTGAGCAGTTCTTC
CDR3aa: CASSRDRYLGEQFF

j_gene: TRBJ1-1
v_gene: TRBV14
abundance: once
d_gene: TRBD1
CDR3nt: TGTGCCAGCAGCCCGACAGGGGCTACTGAAGCTTTCTTT
CDR3aa: CASSPTGATEAFF